What follows are 9 T cell receptor beta chains derived from one specimen sequenced in a study of CD8+CD57+ T cells in acquired aplastic anemia (dated by TCRdb to the late 2010s). Sequenced on an Illumina HiSeq 2000. Profiling of TCR beta VDJ combinations and CDR3 sequences used genomic DNA as the template. Using fastp trimming at Q25 and MiXCR clonotype assembly, TCRdb reanalyzed the public sequencing data and kept in-frame beta chains. For every CDR3 protein sequence, its rows merge into one entry that carries the most common genes and DNA. For this sample there are 95,000 to 120,000 distinct CDR3 sequences; approximately 48% appear just once. The leading ten clones occupy around a third of the sample. The sequenced sample consisted of sorted CD4+, CD8+, or CD8+CD57+ T cells (not recorded which) from PBMCs. Source of these receptors: a human donor in good health, serving as a control.

The chain combines TRBV15 with TRBJ2-3; no definite D call. CDR1 is LNHNV and CDR2 is YYDKDF in the germline V gene (reference sequence). V lost 4 bases and J lost 8, with 10 bases in between. The CDR3 has 12 amino acids. The CDR3: CATSTPTGTQYF. CDR3 nucleotides: TGTGCCACCAGCACCCCCACCGGTACGCAGTATTTT.

The chain joins TRBV19 to TRBJ2-7, with D perhaps TRBD1 (5 bases). The ends were cut back, 7 bases at V and 1 base at J, with 17 bases in the middle. The CDR3 has 15 amino acids. Germline assignment: CDR1 LNHDA and CDR2 SQIVND (reference sequence). The CDR3 loop is CASKYQGTGSYEQYF. The CDR3 nucleotides read TGTGCCAGTAAATACCAGGGTACGGGTTCCTACGAGCAGTACTTC.

The chain links TRBV2 to TRBJ1-6; 8 nucleotides line up with TRBD1. This CDR3 region has 15 residues. Germline CDR1 SNHLY, CDR2 FYNNEI. With V trimmed by 7 bases and J by 8 bases, 10 bases remained unmatched. CDR3 sequence: CASNAEQGVYSPLHF. In nucleotides, the CDR3 is TGTGCCAGCAATGCAGAACAGGGGGTCTATTCACCCCTCCACTTT.

This clonotype was counted ten times or more. This sequence joins TRBV19 and TRBJ2-3, with TRBD1 matching 7 bases. The CDR3 is 13 residues long. The J segment lost 6 bases and the V segment lost 5 bases, leaving 5 bases of the junction unmatched. Per germline, CDR1 LNHDA and CDR2 SQIVND (reference sequence). The CDR3 sequence: CASSPTGTDTQYF. DNA for the CDR3: TGTGCCAGTAGTCCGACAGGGACGGATACGCAGTATTTT.

V usage is TRBV7-6 and J usage is TRBJ2-7, with a possible D match to TRBD2 (7 bases). Germline V CDR1 and CDR2: SGHVS, FNYEAQ. The CDR3 runs 13 residues. With 4 bases removed from V and 5 bases from J, the gap between germline ends came to 12 bases. In DNA form, the CDR3 reads TGTGCCAGCAGCTCGGGGGGCTTTCACGAGCAGTACTTC. Its protein product is CASSSGGFHEQYF.

This clonotype was seen ten or more times. The rearrangement uses TRBV7-9 and TRBJ2-5, with 7 bases fitting TRBD1. Per germline, CDR1 SEHNR and CDR2 FQNEAQ (reference sequence). The CDR3 is made up of 15 amino acids. V lost 5 bases and J lost 2; bases outside the gene matches: 8. The CDR3 nucleotides read TGTGCCAGCAGCCAAAAAGACAGGGCTCAAGAGACCCAGTACTTC. Amino acids: CASSQKDRAQETQYF.

The chain combines TRBV27 with TRBJ1-1; TRBD1 matches at 10 bases. The ends lost 0 bases at V and 7 bases at J; junction bases unmatched: 5. Looked up from germline, CDR1 is MNHEY and CDR2 is SMNVEV (reference sequence). The CDR3 contains 15 residues. CDR3: CASSLSPGQGNEAFF. The CDR3 DNA is TGTGCCAGCAGTTTATCCCCGGGACAGGGGAATGAAGCTTTCTTT.

Worth noting for this clonotype: The conserved closing phenylalanine or tryptophan is absent in this CDR3, likely reflecting a read error. No DNA is shown, since the ends of the CDR3 on it are uncertain; the CDR3 is the one TCRdb lists. V and J are TRBV10-2 and TRBJ1-1; the table's TRBD1 call for D was not verified on the DNA. The CDR3 spans 12 amino acids, including both terminal residues. Germline CDR1 is WSHSY and CDR2 is SAAADI. CDR3: CASVTGNTEAYL.

This clonotype was seen once. This sequence joins TRBV20-1 and TRBJ2-7; TRBD1 matches 10 bases. The CDR3 totals 15 residues. V lost 2 bases to trimming and J lost 6 bases; unmatched junction nucleotides: 10. Germline V CDR1 and CDR2: DFQATT, SNEGSKA (reference sequence). The CDR3 DNA reads TGCAGTGCTAGAAGGGACAGGGGTCCGGGGGGCGAGCAGTACTTC. This gives the protein CSARRDRGPGGEQYF.